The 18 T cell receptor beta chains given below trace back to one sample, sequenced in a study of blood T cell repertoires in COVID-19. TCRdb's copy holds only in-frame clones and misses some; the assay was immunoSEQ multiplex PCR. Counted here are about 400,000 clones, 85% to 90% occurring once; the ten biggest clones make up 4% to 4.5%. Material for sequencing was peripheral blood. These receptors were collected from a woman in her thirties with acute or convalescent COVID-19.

This chain's CDR3 is CASNFWGWVKNIQYF. Here the CDR3 DNA reads TGTGCCAGTAATTTCTGGGGCTGGGTCAAAAACATTCAGTACTTC. V and J are TRBV19 and TRBJ2-4; D might be TRBD1 (5 bases). CDR1 and CDR2 from the germline V gene are LNHDA and SQIVND (reference sequence). V was pared by 7 bases and J by 3 bases, with 16 bases between. This CDR3 spans 15 amino acids.

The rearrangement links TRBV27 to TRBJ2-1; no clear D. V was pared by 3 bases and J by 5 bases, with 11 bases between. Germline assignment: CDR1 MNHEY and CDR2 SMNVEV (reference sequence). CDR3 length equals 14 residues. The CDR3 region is CASSLYTANNEQFF. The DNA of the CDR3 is TGTGCCAGCAGTTTGTATACAGCCAACAATGAGCAGTTCTTC.

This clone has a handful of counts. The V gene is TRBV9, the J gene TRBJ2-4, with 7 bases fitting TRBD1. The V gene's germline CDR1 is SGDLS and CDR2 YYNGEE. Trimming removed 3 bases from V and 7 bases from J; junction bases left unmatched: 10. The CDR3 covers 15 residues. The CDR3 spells CASSEGAPPGNIQYF. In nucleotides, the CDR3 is TGTGCCAGCAGCGAGGGGGCGCCCCCTGGGAACATTCAGTACTTC.

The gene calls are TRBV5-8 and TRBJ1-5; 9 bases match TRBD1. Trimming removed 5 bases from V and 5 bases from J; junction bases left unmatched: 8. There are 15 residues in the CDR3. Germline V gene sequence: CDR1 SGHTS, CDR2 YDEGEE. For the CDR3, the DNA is TGTGCCAGCAGACCAGACAGGGGGGCCGATCAGCCCCAGCATTTT. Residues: CASRPDRGADQPQHF. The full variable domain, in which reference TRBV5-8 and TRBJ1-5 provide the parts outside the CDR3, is EAGVTQSPTHLIKTRGQQATLRCSPISGHTSVYWYQQALGLGLQFLLWYDEGEERNRGNFPPRFSGRQFPNYSSELNVNALELEDSALYLCASRPDRGADQPQHFGDGTRLSIL.

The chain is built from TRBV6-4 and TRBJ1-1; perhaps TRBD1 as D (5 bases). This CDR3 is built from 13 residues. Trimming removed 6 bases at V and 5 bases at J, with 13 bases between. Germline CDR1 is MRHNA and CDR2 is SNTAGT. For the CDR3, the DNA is TGTGCCAGCAGGGGGGGGGTAGGTACTGAAGCTTTCTTT. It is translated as CASRGGVGTEAFF.

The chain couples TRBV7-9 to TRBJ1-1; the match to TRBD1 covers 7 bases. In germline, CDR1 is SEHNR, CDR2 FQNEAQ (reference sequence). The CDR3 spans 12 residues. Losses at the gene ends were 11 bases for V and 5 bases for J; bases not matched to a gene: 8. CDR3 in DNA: TGTGCCGGCGCGACAGGGAGGACTGAAGCTTTCTTT. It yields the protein CAGATGRTEAFF.

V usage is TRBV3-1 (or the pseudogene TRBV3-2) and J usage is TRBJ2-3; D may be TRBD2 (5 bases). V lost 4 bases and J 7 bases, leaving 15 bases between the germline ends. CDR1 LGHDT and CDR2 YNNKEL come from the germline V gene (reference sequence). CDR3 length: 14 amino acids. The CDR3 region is CASSLEPSYHTQYF. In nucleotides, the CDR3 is TGTGCCAGCAGCCTCGAACCTAGCTATCATACGCAGTATTTT.

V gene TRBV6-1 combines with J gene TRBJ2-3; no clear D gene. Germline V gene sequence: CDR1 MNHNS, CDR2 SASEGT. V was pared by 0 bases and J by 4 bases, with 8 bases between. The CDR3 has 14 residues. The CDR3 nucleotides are TGTGCCAGCAGTGAAGCGGGCCTCGCAGATACGCAGTATTTT. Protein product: CASSEAGLADTQYF.

The CDR3 sequence is CASSQGQAGVQPQHF. Written as DNA, the CDR3 is TGTGCCAGCAGCCAAGGGCAGGCGGGGGTTCAGCCCCAGCATTTT. The chain employs TRBV3-1 (or the pseudogene TRBV3-2) and TRBJ1-5, with D maybe TRBD1 (5 bases). Germline CDR1 LGHDT, CDR2 YNNKEL (reference sequence). The CDR3 has 15 amino acids. Trimming cost V 1 base and J 6 bases, with 13 bases left between them.

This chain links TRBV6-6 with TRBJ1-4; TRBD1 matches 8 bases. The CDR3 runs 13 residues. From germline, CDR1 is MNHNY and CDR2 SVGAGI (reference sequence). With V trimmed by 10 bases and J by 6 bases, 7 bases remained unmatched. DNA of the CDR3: TGTGCCACGCTGGACAGGGATGATGAAAAACTGTTTTTT. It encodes CATLDRDDEKLFF.

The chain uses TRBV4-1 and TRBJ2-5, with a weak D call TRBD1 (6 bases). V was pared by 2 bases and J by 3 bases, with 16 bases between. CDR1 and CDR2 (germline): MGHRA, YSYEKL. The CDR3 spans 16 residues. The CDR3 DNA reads TGCGCCAGCAGCCAAACCCGGACAGCCGGTAAAGAGACCCAGTACTTC. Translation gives CASSQTRTAGKETQYF.

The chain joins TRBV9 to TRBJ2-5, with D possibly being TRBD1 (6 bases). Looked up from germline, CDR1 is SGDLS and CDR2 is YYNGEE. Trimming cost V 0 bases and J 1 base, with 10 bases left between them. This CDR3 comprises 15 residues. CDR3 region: CASSVGQGSQETQYF. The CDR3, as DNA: TGTGCCAGCAGCGTAGGTCAGGGGTCCCAAGAGACCCAGTACTTC.

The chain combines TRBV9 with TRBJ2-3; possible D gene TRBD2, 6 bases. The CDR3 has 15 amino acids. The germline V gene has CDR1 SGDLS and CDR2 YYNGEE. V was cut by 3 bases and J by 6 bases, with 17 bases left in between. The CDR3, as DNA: TGTGCCAGCAGCGAAGCGGGTCTTTTTCGGGATACGCAGTATTTT. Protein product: CASSEAGLFRDTQYF.

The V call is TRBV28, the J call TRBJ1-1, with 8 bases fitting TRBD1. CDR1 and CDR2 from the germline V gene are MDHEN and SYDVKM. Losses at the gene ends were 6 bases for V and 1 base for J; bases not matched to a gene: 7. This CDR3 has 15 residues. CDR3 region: CASRYGQGWNTEAFF. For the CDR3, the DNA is TGTGCCAGCAGATATGGACAGGGTTGGAACACTGAAGCTTTCTTT.

In DNA, the CDR3 is TGTGCCAGCAGTGATGGTGCGGTCCGCACAGATACGCAGTATTTT. It codes for CASSDGAVRTDTQYF. This chain links TRBV2 with TRBJ2-3; D not resolved. CDR1 is SNHLY and CDR2 is FYNNEI in the germline V gene. V was clipped by 3 bases and J by 1 base, with 11 bases between them. CDR3 length: 15 residues.

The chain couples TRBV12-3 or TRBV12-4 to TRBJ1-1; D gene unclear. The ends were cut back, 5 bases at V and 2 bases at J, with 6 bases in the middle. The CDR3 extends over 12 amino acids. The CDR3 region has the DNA TGTGCCAGCAGTGAAACAAACACTGAAGCTTTCTTT. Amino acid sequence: CASSETNTEAFF.

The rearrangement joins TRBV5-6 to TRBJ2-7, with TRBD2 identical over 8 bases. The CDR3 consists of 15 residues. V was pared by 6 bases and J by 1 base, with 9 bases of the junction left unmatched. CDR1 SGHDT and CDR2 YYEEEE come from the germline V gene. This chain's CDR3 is CASTKGIAGSYEQYF. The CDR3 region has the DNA TGTGCCAGCACCAAAGGGATAGCGGGGTCCTACGAGCAGTACTTC.

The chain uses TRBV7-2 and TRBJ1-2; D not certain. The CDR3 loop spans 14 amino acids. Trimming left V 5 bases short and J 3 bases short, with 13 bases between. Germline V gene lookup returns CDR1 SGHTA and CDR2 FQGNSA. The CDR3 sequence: CASSPGGKDYGYTF. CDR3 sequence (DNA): TGTGCCAGCAGCCCCGGAGGGAAGGACTATGGCTACACCTTC.